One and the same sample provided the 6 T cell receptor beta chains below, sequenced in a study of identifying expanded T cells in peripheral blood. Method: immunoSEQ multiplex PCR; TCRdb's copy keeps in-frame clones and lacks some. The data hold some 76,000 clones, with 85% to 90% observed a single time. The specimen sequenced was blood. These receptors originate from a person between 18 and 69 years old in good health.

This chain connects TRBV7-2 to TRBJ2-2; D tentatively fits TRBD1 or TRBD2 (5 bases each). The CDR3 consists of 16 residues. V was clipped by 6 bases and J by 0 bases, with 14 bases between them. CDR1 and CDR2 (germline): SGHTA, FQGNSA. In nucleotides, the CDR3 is TGTGCCAGCAGTATTAGGGGACGGGCGAACACCGGGGAGCTGTTTTTT. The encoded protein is CASSIRGRANTGELFF.

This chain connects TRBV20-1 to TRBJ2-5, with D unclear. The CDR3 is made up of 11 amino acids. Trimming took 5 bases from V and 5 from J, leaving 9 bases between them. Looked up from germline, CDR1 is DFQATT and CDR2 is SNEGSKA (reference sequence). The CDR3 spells CSAELGETQYF. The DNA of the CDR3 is TGCAGTGCTGAGTTGGGGGAGACCCAGTACTTC.

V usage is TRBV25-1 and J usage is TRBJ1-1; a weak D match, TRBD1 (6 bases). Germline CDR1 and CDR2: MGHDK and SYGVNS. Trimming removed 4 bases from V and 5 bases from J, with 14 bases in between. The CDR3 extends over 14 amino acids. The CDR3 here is CASSGQAARTEAFF. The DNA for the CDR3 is TGTGCCAGCAGTGGACAGGCGGCGAGAACTGAAGCTTTCTTT.

DNA of the CDR3: TGTGCCAGCAGTTCATCCGGAGAGGAGCAGTTCTTC. It specifies CASSSSGEEQFF. The chain has TRBV28 and TRBJ2-1; no firm D call. Trimming removed 4 bases at V and 10 bases at J, with 11 bases between. CDR1 is MDHEN and CDR2 is SYDVKM in the germline V gene. The length of the CDR3 is 12 residues.

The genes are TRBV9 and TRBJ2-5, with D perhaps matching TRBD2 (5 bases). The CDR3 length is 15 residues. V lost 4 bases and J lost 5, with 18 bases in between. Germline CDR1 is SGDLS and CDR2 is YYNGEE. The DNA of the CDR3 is TGTGCCAGCAGCCCCTCGGACTCCCCGGCGGAGACCCAGTACTTC. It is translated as CASSPSDSPAETQYF.

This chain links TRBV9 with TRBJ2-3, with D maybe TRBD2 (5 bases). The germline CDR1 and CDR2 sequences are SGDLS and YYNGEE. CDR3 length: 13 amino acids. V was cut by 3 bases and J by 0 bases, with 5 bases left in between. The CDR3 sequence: CASSAGSTDTQYF. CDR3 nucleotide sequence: TGTGCCAGCAGCGCGGGGAGCACAGATACGCAGTATTTT.